This T cell receptor (beta chain) was recovered during a study of T cells in Graves' hyperthyroidism and ophthalmopathy (dated by TCRdb to between 2019 and 2020). A note on the overall study: Peripheral blood was sampled at the time of initial diagnosis, prior to any treatment. A discovery cohort of about a hundred patients, about 44 with Graves' ophthalmopathy and over 55 with stable Graves' hyperthyroidism, was used to find distinguishing TCR V-J signatures. Prospective prediction of ophthalmopathy was tested in an independent validation cohort of approximately 18 hyperthyroidism patients and roughly 16 patients who later progressed to ophthalmopathy. The approximately 100 discovery patients were randomly divided into training and test sets at a 7:3 ratio. In addition, the study compared T-cell repertoires in thyroid tissue and in blood from five to seven Graves' hyperthyroidism patients. After blood sampling, hyperthyroidism patients were treated with methimazole at a starting dose of 30 mg daily, and ophthalmopathy patients were treated with high-dose intravenous methylprednisolone. The paper reports TCR Vbeta CDR3 sequencing of over 130 peripheral blood samples: 43 ophthalmopathy, over 70 hyperthyroidism and roughly 17 progressor patients.

Stable Graves' hyperthyroidism was defined as no progression to ophthalmopathy during 18 months of follow-up. Hyperthyroidism patients were aged 18 to 65 years and newly diagnosed, with disease duration of less than 2 months. Exclusion was applied to patients with uncontrolled infections, other autoimmune diseases, pregnancy or lactation. Diagnoses were based on clinical symptoms, serum thyroxine and TRAb, thyroid ultrasound and orbital computed tomography. Ficoll-Paque density gradient centrifugation was used to isolate PBMCs from around 10 ml of fresh peripheral blood. Trizol reagent was used to extract total RNA, and RNA quality was then checked on an Agilent 2100 Bioanalyzer. Measured from the cysteine to the phenylalanine, the CDR3 is 15 residues long. Left in the record is the CDR3 DNA by itself, 45 bases read in frame from the first base. Per the germline V gene (reference sequence), LNHDA is the CDR1 and SQIVND is the CDR2. The V and J ends are trimmed by 4 bases and 0 bases, leaving 9 bases between them.

TCR beta CDR3 regions were amplified from RNA transcripts. A first-round RT-PCR of the TCR CDR3 used the HTBI primer set with the Qiagen OneStep RT-PCR kit. The libraries were constructed in a second round of multiplex PCR and then size-selected and purified. Sequencing of the libraries was done on an Illumina HiSeq2000 using paired-end 100 bp reads. Regarding the original processing steps: SOAPnuke was used to process the raw data, removing reads that contained adapters or uncalled bases, had a mean Phred below 15, or lacked an exact match to the constant primer or identifier. High-quality paired reads were merged with COPE v1.2.5, and unique nucleotide sequences were defined as clonotypes. Clonotypes were aligned to IMGT TRBV, TRBD and TRBJ reference segments using MiTCR v1.1. Analysis was restricted to V-J combinations with a frequency above 0.0001, which covered 99.2% of repertoires. The TCS score was defined as the ratio of F50 (clonal expansion) to E x V (chaos), calculated using BLOSUM62-based TCRdist between CDR3 peptides within each V-J. Welch's t-statistics and random forest reduced fewer than 600 V-J features to 13, which were used in a naive Bayes classifier (R e1071). TCRdb redid the processing of the public reads, applying fastp at Q25 and MiXCR, and retained in-frame beta chains. Entries that share a CDR3 protein sequence are merged under the most common genes and DNA. TCRdb assigned the V and J calls; the authors' analysis was not used. The sample table holds a few hundred thousand distinct CDR3 sequences, of which around 15% were seen once. In total, the top ten clones hold 5.3% of the sample.

This clonotype was picked up a small number of times. The antigen it binds to is not known. Within one base of it there is no much larger clone, and no base qualities were kept. General study outcomes and caveats: In validation, progression to ophthalmopathy was predicted by the model with 55% to 71% sensitivity and 72.22% specificity, a median of about 6.4 months before onset. In cross-validation, a model built on a 13 V-J signature told ophthalmopathy apart from stable hyperthyroidism with approximately 90% sensitivity and roughly 82% specificity, and in testing the same model reached 80%/75%. Sample size was not statistically predetermined, and blinding of investigators to group allocation was not performed. Blood samples also contained most of the expanded thyroid clonotypes (frequency above 0.001), which suggests that blood repertoires may reflect thyroid immune responses.

The sequence came from a woman aged 18 to 35 with Graves' hyperthyroidism. The sequencing input was blood. Rearrangement joined TRBV19 to TRBJ2-2; the D segment cannot be called with confidence. The CDR3 region reads CASSRVGSNTGELFF. In nucleotide form, the sequence is TGTGCCAGTAGTAGGGTGGGATCGAACACCGGGGAGCTGTTTTTT.